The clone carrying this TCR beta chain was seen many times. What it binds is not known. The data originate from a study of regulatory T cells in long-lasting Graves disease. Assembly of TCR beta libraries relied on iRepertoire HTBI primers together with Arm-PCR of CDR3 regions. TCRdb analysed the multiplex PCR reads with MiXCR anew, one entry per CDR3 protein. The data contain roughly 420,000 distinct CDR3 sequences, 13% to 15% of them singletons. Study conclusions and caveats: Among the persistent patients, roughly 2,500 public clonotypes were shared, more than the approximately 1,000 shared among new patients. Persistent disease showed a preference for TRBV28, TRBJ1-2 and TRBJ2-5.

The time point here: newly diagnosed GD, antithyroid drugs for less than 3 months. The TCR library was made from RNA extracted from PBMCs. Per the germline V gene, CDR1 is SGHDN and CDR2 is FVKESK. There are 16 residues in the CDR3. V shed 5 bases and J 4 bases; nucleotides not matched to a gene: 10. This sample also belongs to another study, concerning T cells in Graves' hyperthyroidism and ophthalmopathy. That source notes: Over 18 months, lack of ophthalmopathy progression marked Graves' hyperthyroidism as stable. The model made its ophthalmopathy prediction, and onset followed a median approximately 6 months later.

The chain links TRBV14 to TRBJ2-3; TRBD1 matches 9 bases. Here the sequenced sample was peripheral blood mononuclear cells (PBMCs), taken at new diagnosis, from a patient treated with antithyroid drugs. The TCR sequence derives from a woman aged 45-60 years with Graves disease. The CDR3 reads CASSDPTGGEADTQYF. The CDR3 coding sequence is TGTGCCAGCAGCGACCCGACAGGGGGGGAGGCAGATACGCAGTATTTT.